This T cell receptor (beta chain) was sequenced during a study of T-cell memory formation after mild COVID-19. Study details: TCR clustering was largely donor specific.

There are 13 residues in the CDR3. Germline values: CDR1 KGHSH, CDR2 LQKENI. V lost 5 bases to trimming and J lost 6 bases; unmatched junction nucleotides: 4. TCRdb recomputed calls from the 5' RACE reads with MiXCR, one row per CDR3 protein. The sample has fewer than 450,000 distinct CDR3 sequences, roughly 20% seen once. With regard to this clonotype: The antigen remains unidentified.

General study findings and limits: Clones that contracted clustered mainly in CM and EM if CD4+ and in EMRA if CD8+.

The origin of this receptor is an adult woman who had mild COVID-19 (a few samples of this study predate the infection). Cell type and time point are not known. The chain employs TRBV18 and TRBJ2-7; 10 nucleotides match TRBD2. Sequenced material: PBMCs or a T cell subset sorted from them (not recorded which). The CDR3 DNA sequence: TGTGCCAGCTCATCGGGACTAGCGATCGAGCAGTACTTC. This sequence encodes CASSSGLAIEQYF.